This record looks at one T cell receptor beta chain sequence and its context. This record comes from a study of blood T cell repertoires in COVID-19. The wider study: Italy, Spain and the United States were the sources of the convalescent and acute COVID-19 samples. T cells, B-cell-depleted T cells, or PBMCs supplied cDNA or gDNA.

Trimming took off 5 bases at V and 4 bases at J, with 21 bases between the two ends. This CDR3 has 16 residues. Germline lookup yields CDR1 MNHEY and CDR2 SVGEGT. In the original analysis: Reference gene primer amplification in the assay estimated nucleated cell counts. Assay used: immunoSEQ multiplex PCR; TCRdb lists only in-frame clones, some missing. V and J calls plus clone size are reproduced from that table; the DNA served to infer D and trimming. Among around 200,000 clones listed, approximately 81% were seen once. This chain uses TRBV6-2 or TRBV6-3 with TRBJ2-7, with D perhaps TRBD2 (5 bases). Sequenced: peripheral blood. This TCR came from a woman aged 80 or over with acute or convalescent COVID-19. The DNA for the CDR3 is TGTGCCAGCAGTCACCAAGGACTTAAGGTCGGGTACGAGCAGTACTTC. It encodes CASSHQGLKVGYEQYF.